Listed below are T cell receptor beta chains from one sample, sequenced in a study of stem cell transplantation in POMP-related autoinflammatory disease. Libraries were prepared by immunoSEQ multiplex PCR; TCRdb keeps only in-frame clonotypes and omits some of them. Among some 31,000 clones, 88% were seen once, and the ten largest hold 0.7% to 0.9%. The source was CD4+ T cells from PBMCs, collected before stem cell transplantation. The receptor source for this set is a human donor with POMP-related autoinflammation and immune dysregulation (PRAID). Each CDR3 is given with its conserved first and last residue. Each record gives: CDR3 protein, CDR3 DNA, V gene, J gene, D gene, clone size. A D gene is named only where the DNA matches it firmly. Rows may omit the clone size; those that give it use once, few, many or a size class.

CDR3 protein: CASSGVAGGTDTQYF; CDR3 DNA: TGTGCCAGCAGCGGGGTTGCGGGAGGCACAGATACGCAGTATTTT; V gene: TRBV7-2; J gene: TRBJ2-3; D gene: TRBD2; clone size: -
CDR3 protein: CSVAGTESSYEQYF; CDR3 DNA: TGCAGCGTAGCCGGGACCGAGAGCTCCTACGAGCAGTACTTC; V gene: TRBV29-1; J gene: TRBJ2-7; D gene: -; clone size: -
CDR3 protein: CASSIGSTRPETQYF; CDR3 DNA: TGTGCCAGTAGTATCGGCAGTACCAGGCCCGAGACCCAGTACTTC; V gene: TRBV19; J gene: TRBJ2-5; D gene: -; clone size: -
CDR3 protein: CASRGAFGNTIYF; CDR3 DNA: TGTGCCAGCAGGGGGGCCTTTGGAAACACCATATATTTT; V gene: TRBV5-6; J gene: TRBJ1-3; D gene: -; clone size: -
CDR3 protein: CASSLGDRGKTQYF; CDR3 DNA: TGCGCCAGCAGCTTGGGGGACAGGGGAAAGACCCAGTACTTC; V gene: TRBV5-1; J gene: TRBJ2-5; D gene: TRBD1; clone size: -
CDR3 protein: CASSPRPSGGIYEQYF; CDR3 DNA: TGTGCCAGCTCACCACGACCTAGCGGGGGCATCTACGAGCAGTACTTC; V gene: TRBV18; J gene: TRBJ2-7; D gene: TRBD2; clone size: -
CDR3 protein: CASSRLAGYEQYF; CDR3 DNA: TGTGCCAGCAGTCGACTAGCAGGGTACGAGCAGTACTTC; V gene: TRBV2; J gene: TRBJ2-7; D gene: TRBD2; clone size: -
CDR3 protein: CATNSGPLYEQYF; CDR3 DNA: TGTGCCACAAATTCGGGCCCTCTCTACGAGCAGTACTTC; V gene: TRBV2; J gene: TRBJ2-7; D gene: -; clone size: -
CDR3 protein: CASSSLAGGAINQETQYF; CDR3 DNA: TGCGCCAGCAGCTCCCTAGCGGGAGGAGCTATTAATCAAGAGACCCAGTACTTC; V gene: TRBV5-1; J gene: TRBJ2-5; D gene: TRBD2; clone size: -
CDR3 protein: CASSTRRDNEQFF; CDR3 DNA: TGTGCCAGCAGCACCCGGAGGGACAATGAGCAGTTCTTC; V gene: TRBV7-2; J gene: TRBJ2-1; D gene: -; clone size: -
CDR3 protein: CASSPRYRGKGVQYF; CDR3 DNA: TGTGCCAGCAGCCCTAGGTACAGGGGGAAAGGGGTCCAGTACTTC; V gene: TRBV7-9; J gene: TRBJ2-5; D gene: TRBD1; clone size: -
CDR3 protein: CASSPSTIPRYEQYF; CDR3 DNA: TGTGCCAGCAGTCCCAGCACAATCCCCCGCTACGAGCAGTACTTC; V gene: TRBV7-2; J gene: TRBJ2-7; D gene: -; clone size: -
CDR3 protein: CASSLVGQGDYEQYF; CDR3 DNA: TGCGCCAGCAGCTTGGTTGGACAGGGGGACTACGAGCAGTACTTC; V gene: TRBV5-1; J gene: TRBJ2-7; D gene: TRBD1; clone size: once
CDR3 protein: CASSSQGIQEPQHF; CDR3 DNA: TGTGCCAGCAGCTCACAGGGTATCCAGGAGCCCCAGCATTTT; V gene: TRBV7-9; J gene: TRBJ1-5; D gene: -; clone size: -
CDR3 protein: CASTKNPQMNTEAFF; CDR3 DNA: TGTGCCAGCACCAAAAACCCACAGATGAACACTGAAGCTTTCTTT; V gene: TRBV2; J gene: TRBJ1-1; D gene: -; clone size: -
CDR3 protein: CAWRVQGGYTF; CDR3 DNA: TGTGCCTGGAGAGTACAGGGCGGCTACACCTTC; V gene: TRBV30; J gene: TRBJ1-2; D gene: -; clone size: -
CDR3 protein: CASSLAGKSYGYTF; CDR3 DNA: TGCGCCAGCAGCTTGGCAGGGAAGAGCTATGGCTACACCTTC; V gene: TRBV5-1; J gene: TRBJ1-2; D gene: -; clone size: -
CDR3 protein: CASSLAPKGLARNNEQFF; CDR3 DNA: TGTGCCAGCAGCTTAGCCCCTAAGGGACTAGCTAGAAACAATGAGCAGTTCTTC; V gene: TRBV7-6; J gene: TRBJ2-1; D gene: TRBD2; clone size: few
CDR3 protein: CASSQARQGKLFF; CDR3 DNA: TGTGCCAGCAGCCAAGCACGACAGGGAAAACTGTTTTTT; V gene: TRBV14; J gene: TRBJ1-4; D gene: TRBD1; clone size: -
CDR3 protein: CASSPDRGPGGNQPQHF; CDR3 DNA: TGCGCCAGCAGCCCGGACAGGGGGCCAGGTGGCAATCAGCCCCAGCATTTT; V gene: TRBV5-1; J gene: TRBJ1-5; D gene: TRBD1; clone size: -
CDR3 protein: CATSRVRGTNEKLFF; CDR3 DNA: TGTGCCACCAGCAGAGTTCGGGGAACTAATGAAAAACTGTTTTTT; V gene: TRBV15; J gene: TRBJ1-4; D gene: -; clone size: -
CDR3 protein: CASSPQGGNQRAETQYF; CDR3 DNA: TGTGCCAGCAGCCCTCAGGGGGGTAACCAAAGGGCAGAGACCCAGTACTTC; V gene: TRBV9; J gene: TRBJ2-5; D gene: -; clone size: -